The rows below give T cell receptor beta chains drawn from one sample of a study of T cell repertoires in cytomegalovirus infection. TCRdb re-derived calls from the reads in MiXCR, one entry per CDR3 protein. The sample carries about 89,000 distinct CDR3 sequences, 29% recorded once. For these receptors, no antigen is known. The source material was CD8+ T cells from cultured PBMCs, sampled from culture after CMV antigen stimulation. Receptor source: a human donor in good health (CMV status not recorded). Some clones in this sample may be carry-over from other donors' samples. Both conserved end residues are part of each CDR3. Fields, in order: J gene, D gene, V gene, clone size, CDR3 protein, CDR3 DNA. D genes are given only for firm matches. Size is omitted from some rows. Given values are once, few, many or a class for expanded clones.

J: TRBJ2-1
D: TRBD1
V: TRBV24-1
size: many
CDR3: CATRGGGNEQFF
DNA: TGTGCCACCAGAGGGGGCGGCAATGAGCAGTTCTTC

J: TRBJ1-5
D: -
V: TRBV12-3/TRBV12-4
size: -
CDR3: CASSLTGSQNQPQHF
DNA: TGTGCCAGCAGTTTGACCGGGTCCCAAAATCAGCCCCAGCATTTT

J: TRBJ2-7
D: -
V: TRBV19
size: few
CDR3: CASSPGGGYEQYF
DNA: TGTGCCAGTAGTCCCGGTGGGGGCTACGAGCAGTACTTC

J: TRBJ1-5
D: -
V: TRBV7-2
size: -
CDR3: CASSQRDQPQHF
DNA: TGTGCCAGCAGCCAGAGGGATCAGCCCCAGCATTTT

J: TRBJ2-5
D: TRBD2
V: TRBV5-1
size: -
CDR3: CASSLGVASGGEETQYF
DNA: TGCGCCAGCAGCTTGGGGGTAGCTAGCGGGGGTGAAGAGACCCAGTACTTC

J: TRBJ1-1
D: -
V: TRBV2
size: few
CDR3: CASREGYLNTEAFF
DNA: TGTGCCAGCAGGGAAGGATACCTGAACACTGAAGCTTTCTTT

J: TRBJ2-1
D: TRBD2
V: TRBV12-3/TRBV12-4
size: -
CDR3: CASSFLAGGLSSYNEQFF
DNA: TGTGCCAGCAGTTTCCTAGCGGGGGGCCTTAGCTCCTACAATGAGCAGTTCTTC

J: TRBJ2-3
D: -
V: TRBV6-6
size: -
CDR3: CASCWIQTDTQYF
DNA: TGTGCCAGCTGTTGGATTCAGACAGATACGCAGTATTTT

J: TRBJ2-1
D: TRBD2
V: TRBV20-1
size: few
CDR3: CSATGLAGSEQFF
DNA: TGCAGTGCTACGGGACTAGCGGGGAGTGAGCAGTTCTTC

J: TRBJ2-1
D: -
V: TRBV7-8
size: few
CDR3: CASSLAGGTYNEQFF
DNA: TGTGCCAGCAGCTTAGCGGGGGGCACGTACAATGAGCAGTTCTTC

J: TRBJ2-7
D: -
V: TRBV13
size: -
CDR3: CASSLWQGDEQYF
DNA: TGTGCCAGCAGCTTGTGGCAGGGCGACGAGCAGTACTTC

J: TRBJ1-1
D: TRBD1
V: TRBV5-4
size: -
CDR3: CASSLGDRGHDTEAFF
DNA: TGTGCCAGCAGCTTGGGGGACAGGGGGCATGACACTGAAGCTTTCTTT

J: TRBJ2-7
D: TRBD1
V: TRBV7-2
size: -
CDR3: CASSFLDRGLDEQYF
DNA: TGTGCCAGCAGCTTCCTCGACAGGGGTTTAGACGAGCAGTACTTC

J: TRBJ1-5
D: -
V: TRBV7-7
size: -
CDR3: CASSPEGDTRQPQHF
DNA: TGTGCCAGCAGCCCCGAGGGGGACACTCGTCAGCCCCAGCATTTT

J: TRBJ2-7
D: -
V: TRBV18
size: few
CDR3: CASSPQGSYEQYF
DNA: TGTGCCAGCTCACCCCAGGGATCCTACGAGCAGTACTTC

J: TRBJ2-7
D: -
V: TRBV7-3
size: -
CDR3: CASSLGLGGEQYF
DNA: TGTGCCAGCAGCTTAGGATTAGGTGGGGAGCAGTACTTC

J: TRBJ1-1
D: -
V: TRBV7-9
size: many
CDR3: CASSLGLTEAFF
DNA: TGTGCCAGCAGTCTGGGCCTCACTGAAGCTTTCTTT

J: TRBJ2-7
D: -
V: TRBV11-2
size: -
CDR3: CASSLSSAHEQYF
DNA: TGTGCCAGCAGCTTATCCAGCGCCCACGAGCAGTACTTC

J: TRBJ1-1
D: TRBD1
V: TRBV5-1
size: -
CDR3: CASSIGQGATEAFF
DNA: TGCGCCAGCAGCATAGGACAGGGGGCGACTGAAGCTTTCTTT

J: TRBJ1-1
D: TRBD1
V: TRBV19
size: -
CDR3: CASRSQGGMNTEAFF
DNA: TGTGCCAGTAGGTCCCAGGGGGGGATGAACACTGAAGCTTTCTTT

J: TRBJ2-7
D: -
V: TRBV2
size: -
CDR3: CASRTTYEQYF
DNA: TGTGCCAGCAGGACGACCTACGAGCAGTACTTC

J: TRBJ1-5
D: -
V: TRBV15
size: -
CDR3: CATSREGVLSNQPQHF
DNA: TGTGCCACCAGCAGAGAGGGGGTCCTCAGCAATCAGCCCCAGCATTTT

J: TRBJ1-2
D: -
V: TRBV29-1
size: few
CDR3: CSVEGQLNYGYTF
DNA: TGCAGCGTTGAAGGGCAGCTTAACTATGGCTACACCTTC

J: TRBJ2-7
D: TRBD1
V: TRBV6-2/TRBV6-3
size: -
CDR3: CASRPTRSDRGFYEQYF
DNA: TGTGCCAGCAGACCCACCCGCTCGGACAGGGGATTCTACGAGCAGTACTTC

J: TRBJ1-1
D: TRBD1
V: TRBV4-1
size: -
CDR3: CASSQVGGTGGAFF
DNA: TGCGCCAGCAGCCAAGTGGGGGGGACAGGCGGAGCTTTCTTT

J: TRBJ2-4
D: -
V: TRBV28
size: once
CDR3: CASSPQGAKNIQYF
DNA: TGTGCCAGCAGTCCACAGGGTGCCAAAAACATTCAGTACTTC

J: TRBJ2-5
D: TRBD2
V: TRBV19
size: few
CDR3: CATSTSLGETQYF
DNA: TGTGCCACCTCGACTAGCTTGGGAGAGACCCAGTACTTC

J: TRBJ2-1
D: -
V: TRBV6-6
size: many
CDR3: CASSYTLNEQFF
DNA: TGTGCCAGCAGTTACACCCTCAATGAGCAGTTCTTC

J: TRBJ1-1
D: -
V: TRBV12-3/TRBV12-4
size: -
CDR3: CASRGTGFTEAFF
DNA: TGTGCCAGCAGAGGAACAGGGTTCACTGAAGCTTTCTTT

J: TRBJ2-2
D: -
V: TRBV9
size: few
CDR3: CASSDGTRNTGELFF
DNA: TGTGCCAGCAGCGACGGGACGCGGAACACCGGGGAGCTGTTTTTT

J: TRBJ2-3
D: -
V: TRBV7-6
size: few
CDR3: CASVGQDRTDTQYF
DNA: TGTGCCAGCGTAGGGCAGGACCGCACAGATACGCAGTATTTT

J: TRBJ2-5
D: TRBD1
V: TRBV7-9
size: -
CDR3: CASSIEGTGGETQYF
DNA: TGTGCCAGCAGCATCGAAGGGACAGGCGGAGAGACCCAGTACTTC

J: TRBJ2-7
D: -
V: TRBV7-6
size: -
CDR3: CASSLRPGEQYF
DNA: TGTGCCAGCAGCCTTAGACCAGGGGAGCAGTACTTC

J: TRBJ1-3
D: -
V: TRBV7-6
size: -
CDR3: CASSHPTRGELLSGNTIYF
DNA: TGTGCCAGCAGCCACCCGACTAGGGGGGAGCTCCTCTCTGGAAACACCATATATTTT

J: TRBJ2-5
D: TRBD2
V: TRBV13
size: -
CDR3: CASSSGLAGTRGETQYF
DNA: TGTGCCAGCAGCTCGGGACTAGCGGGGACCCGAGGGGAGACCCAGTACTTC

J: TRBJ1-2
D: TRBD1
V: TRBV7-9
size: -
CDR3: CASSPGQLYGYTF
DNA: TGTGCCAGCAGCCCGGGACAGCTTTATGGCTACACCTTC

J: TRBJ2-7
D: TRBD2
V: TRBV6-2/TRBV6-3
size: many
CDR3: CAGSSGGAREQYF
DNA: TGTGCCGGATCTAGCGGGGGGGCGCGGGAGCAGTACTTC

J: TRBJ2-7
D: TRBD1
V: TRBV5-5
size: -
CDR3: CASSFGTGGYEQYF
DNA: TGTGCCAGCAGCTTCGGGACAGGGGGCTACGAGCAGTACTTC

J: TRBJ1-2
D: TRBD1
V: TRBV10-3
size: -
CDR3: CAISESGQGYYGYTF
DNA: TGTGCCATCAGTGAGTCGGGACAGGGGTACTATGGCTACACCTTC

J: TRBJ2-5
D: -
V: TRBV10-3
size: -
CDR3: CAISESMERLREETQYF
DNA: TGTGCCATCAGTGAGTCCATGGAGAGGTTACGGGAAGAGACCCAGTACTTC

J: TRBJ2-1
D: TRBD1
V: TRBV3-1
size: once
CDR3: CASSQEPLLTGGDHNEQFF
DNA: TGTGCCAGCAGCCAAGAACCCCTTCTGACAGGGGGGGATCACAATGAGCAGTTCTTC

J: TRBJ2-5
D: TRBD1
V: TRBV7-6
size: -
CDR3: CASSWEDRDLIETQYF
DNA: TGTGCCAGCAGCTGGGAGGACAGGGACTTGATAGAGACCCAGTACTTC

J: TRBJ2-1
D: TRBD2
V: TRBV23-1
size: few
CDR3: CASSHPVTSEDEQFF
DNA: TGCGCCAGCAGTCACCCAGTGACTAGCGAAGATGAGCAGTTCTTC

J: TRBJ2-7
D: TRBD1
V: TRBV10-3
size: few
CDR3: CAISVTGQGVYEQYF
DNA: TGTGCCATCAGTGTCACGGGACAGGGGGTCTACGAGCAGTACTTC

J: TRBJ2-1
D: -
V: TRBV7-4
size: -
CDR3: CASSSRLVYNEQFF
DNA: TGTGCCAGCAGCTCTCGCCTAGTTTACAATGAGCAGTTCTTC

J: TRBJ2-3
D: TRBD1
V: TRBV19
size: few
CDR3: CASSTRTGRLDSTDTQYF
DNA: TGTGCCAGTAGTACTAGGACAGGGCGACTCGACAGCACAGATACGCAGTATTTT

J: TRBJ1-1
D: -
V: TRBV7-9
size: once
CDR3: CASSYGPETEAFF
DNA: TGTGCCAGCAGCTATGGGCCGGAGACTGAAGCTTTCTTT

J: TRBJ2-5
D: -
V: TRBV6-5
size: few
CDR3: CASSYETEQETQYF
DNA: TGTGCCAGCAGTTACGAGACAGAGCAAGAGACCCAGTACTTC

J: TRBJ2-6
D: -
V: TRBV19
size: -
CDR3: CASHPGLANVLTF
DNA: TGTGCCTCCCACCCCGGGTTGGCCAACGTCCTGACTTTC

J: TRBJ1-1
D: -
V: TRBV28
size: many
CDR3: CASSFHQTLGNTEAFF
DNA: TGTGCCAGCAGTTTCCATCAAACTCTGGGGAACACTGAAGCTTTCTTT

J: TRBJ2-1
D: -
V: TRBV12-3/TRBV12-4
size: few
CDR3: CASSYVSSYNEQFF
DNA: TGTGCCAGCAGTTACGTGTCCTCCTACAATGAGCAGTTCTTC

J: TRBJ2-1
D: TRBD1
V: TRBV7-8
size: few
CDR3: CASSAGDRVYNEQFF
DNA: TGTGCCAGCAGCGCAGGGGACAGAGTATACAATGAGCAGTTCTTC

J: TRBJ2-5
D: TRBD1
V: TRBV18
size: many
CDR3: CASSPLRTGDKGETQYF
DNA: TGTGCCAGCTCACCACTTAGGACAGGGGACAAAGGAGAGACCCAGTACTTC

J: TRBJ1-1
D: -
V: TRBV5-1
size: many
CDR3: CASTLEEGYTEAFF
DNA: TGCGCCAGCACACTGGAGGAGGGGTACACTGAAGCTTTCTTT

J: TRBJ1-6
D: -
V: TRBV2
size: -
CDR3: CASARGGNSPLHF
DNA: TGTGCCAGCGCGAGGGGTGGAAATTCACCCCTCCACTTT

J: TRBJ2-1
D: -
V: TRBV12-3/TRBV12-4
size: -
CDR3: CASSPSVSGPNEQFF
DNA: TGTGCCAGCAGCCCGTCCGTAAGCGGGCCCAATGAGCAGTTCTTC

J: TRBJ1-1
D: -
V: TRBV5-6
size: few
CDR3: CASSAVDPLNTEAFF
DNA: TGTGCCAGCAGCGCCGTAGACCCATTGAACACTGAAGCTTTCTTT

J: TRBJ2-2
D: TRBD2
V: TRBV5-1
size: -
CDR3: CASSATSGGSNTGELFF
DNA: TGCGCCAGCAGCGCGACTAGCGGGGGATCGAACACCGGGGAGCTGTTTTTT

J: TRBJ1-6
D: -
V: TRBV9
size: -
CDR3: CASSVDPRGHSPLHF
DNA: TGTGCCAGCAGCGTAGATCCCAGGGGTCATTCACCCCTCCACTTT